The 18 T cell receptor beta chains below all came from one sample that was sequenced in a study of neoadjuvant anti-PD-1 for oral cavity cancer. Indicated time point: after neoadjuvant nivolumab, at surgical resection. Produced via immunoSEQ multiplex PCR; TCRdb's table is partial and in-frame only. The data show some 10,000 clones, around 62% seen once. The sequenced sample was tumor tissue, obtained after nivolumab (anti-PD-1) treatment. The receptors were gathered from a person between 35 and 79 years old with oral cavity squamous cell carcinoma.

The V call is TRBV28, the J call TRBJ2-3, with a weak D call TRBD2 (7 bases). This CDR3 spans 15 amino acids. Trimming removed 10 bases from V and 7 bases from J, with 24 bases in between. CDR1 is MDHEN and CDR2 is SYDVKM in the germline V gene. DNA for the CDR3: TGTGCCACCCATCCCGGGGGGCCGGGCACGAATACGCAGTATTTT. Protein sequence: CATHPGGPGTNTQYF.

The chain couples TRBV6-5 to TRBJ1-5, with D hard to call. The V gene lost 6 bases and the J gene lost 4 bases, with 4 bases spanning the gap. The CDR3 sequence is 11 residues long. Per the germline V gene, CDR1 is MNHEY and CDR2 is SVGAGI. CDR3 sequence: CASRTNQPQHF. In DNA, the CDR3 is TGTGCCAGCAGAACAAATCAGCCCCAGCATTTT.

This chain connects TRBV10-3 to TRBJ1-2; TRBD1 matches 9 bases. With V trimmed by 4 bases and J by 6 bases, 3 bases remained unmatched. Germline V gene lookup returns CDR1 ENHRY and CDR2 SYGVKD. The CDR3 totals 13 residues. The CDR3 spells CAISARTGDGYTF. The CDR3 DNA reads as TGTGCCATCAGTGCGAGGACAGGGGATGGCTACACCTTC.

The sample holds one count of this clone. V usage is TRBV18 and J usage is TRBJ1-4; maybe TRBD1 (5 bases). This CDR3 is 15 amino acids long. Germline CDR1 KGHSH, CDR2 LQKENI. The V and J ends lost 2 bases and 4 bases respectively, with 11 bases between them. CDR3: CASSPGGAFNEKLFF. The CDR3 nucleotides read TGTGCCAGCTCACCAGGAGGGGCGTTTAATGAAAAACTGTTTTTT.

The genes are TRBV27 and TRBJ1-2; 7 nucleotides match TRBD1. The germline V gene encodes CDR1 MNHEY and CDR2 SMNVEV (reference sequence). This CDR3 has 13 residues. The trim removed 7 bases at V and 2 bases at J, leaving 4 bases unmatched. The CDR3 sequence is CASKTTGNYGYTF. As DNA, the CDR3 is TGTGCCAGCAAAACGACAGGGAACTATGGCTACACCTTC.

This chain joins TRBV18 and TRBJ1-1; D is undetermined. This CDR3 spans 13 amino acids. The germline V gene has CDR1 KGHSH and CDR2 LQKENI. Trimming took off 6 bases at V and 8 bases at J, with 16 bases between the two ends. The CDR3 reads CASSPSVYQEAFF. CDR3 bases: TGTGCCAGCTCCCCTTCAGTGTATCAAGAAGCTTTCTTT. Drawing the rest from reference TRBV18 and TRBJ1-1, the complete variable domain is NAGVMQNPRHLVRRRGQEARLRCSPMKGHSHVYWYRQLPEEGLKFMVYLQKENIIDESGMPKERFSAEFPKEGPSILRIQQVVRGDSAAYFCASSPSVYQEAFFGQGTRLTVV.

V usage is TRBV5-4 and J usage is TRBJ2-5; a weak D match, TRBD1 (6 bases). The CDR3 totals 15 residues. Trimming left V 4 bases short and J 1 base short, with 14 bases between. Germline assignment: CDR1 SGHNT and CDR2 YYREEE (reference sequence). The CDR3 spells CASSPNGQPQETQYF. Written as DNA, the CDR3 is TGTGCCAGCAGCCCGAACGGACAGCCCCAAGAGACCCAGTACTTC. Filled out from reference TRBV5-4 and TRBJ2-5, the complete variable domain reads ETGVTQSPTHLIKTRGQQVTLRCSSQSGHNTVSWYQQALGQGPQFIFQYYREEENGRGNFPPRFSGLQFPNYSSELNVNALELDDSALYLCASSPNGQPQETQYFGPGTRLLVL.

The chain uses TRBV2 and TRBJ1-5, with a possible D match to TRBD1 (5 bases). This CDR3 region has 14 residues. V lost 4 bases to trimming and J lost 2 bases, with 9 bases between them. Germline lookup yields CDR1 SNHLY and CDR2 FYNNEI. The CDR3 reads CASSAQGRNQPQHF. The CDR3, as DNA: TGTGCCAGCAGTGCGCAGGGCCGCAATCAGCCCCAGCATTTT.

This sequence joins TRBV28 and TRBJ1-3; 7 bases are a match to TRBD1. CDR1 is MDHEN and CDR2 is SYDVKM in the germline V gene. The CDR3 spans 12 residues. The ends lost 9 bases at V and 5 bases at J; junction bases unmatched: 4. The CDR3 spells CASGTERNTIYF. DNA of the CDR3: TGTGCCAGTGGGACAGAAAGAAACACCATATATTTT.

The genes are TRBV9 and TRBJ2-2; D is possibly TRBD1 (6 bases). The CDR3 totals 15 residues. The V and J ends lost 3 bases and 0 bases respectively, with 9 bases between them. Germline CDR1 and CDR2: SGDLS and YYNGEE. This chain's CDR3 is CASSGQVSNTGELFF. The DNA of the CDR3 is TGTGCCAGCAGCGGACAGGTTTCGAACACCGGGGAGCTGTTTTTT. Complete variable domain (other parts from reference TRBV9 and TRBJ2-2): DSGVTQTPKHLITATGQRVTLRCSPRSGDLSVYWYQQSLDQGLQFLIQYYNGEERAKGNILERFSAQQFPDLHSELNLSSLELGDSALYFCASSGQVSNTGELFFGEGSRLTVL.

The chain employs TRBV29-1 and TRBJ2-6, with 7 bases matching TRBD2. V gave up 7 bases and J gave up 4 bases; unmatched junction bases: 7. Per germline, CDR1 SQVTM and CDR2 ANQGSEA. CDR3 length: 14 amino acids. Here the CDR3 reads CSAGGGVGANVLTF. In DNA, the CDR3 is TGCAGCGCCGGGGGAGGGGTCGGGGCCAACGTCCTGACTTTC.

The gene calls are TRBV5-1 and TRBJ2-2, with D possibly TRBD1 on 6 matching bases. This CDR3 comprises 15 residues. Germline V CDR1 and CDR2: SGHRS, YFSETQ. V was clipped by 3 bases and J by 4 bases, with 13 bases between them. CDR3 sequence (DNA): TGCGCCAGCAGCTATCGGGACACCTTCACCGGGGAGCTGTTTTTT. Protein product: CASSYRDTFTGELFF.

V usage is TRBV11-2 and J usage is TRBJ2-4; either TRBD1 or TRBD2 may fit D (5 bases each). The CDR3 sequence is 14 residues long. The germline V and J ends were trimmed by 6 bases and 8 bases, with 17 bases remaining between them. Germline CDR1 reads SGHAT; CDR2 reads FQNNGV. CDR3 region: CASSPSGTGHIQYF. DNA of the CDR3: TGTGCCAGCAGTCCGTCGGGGACGGGGCACATTCAGTACTTC.

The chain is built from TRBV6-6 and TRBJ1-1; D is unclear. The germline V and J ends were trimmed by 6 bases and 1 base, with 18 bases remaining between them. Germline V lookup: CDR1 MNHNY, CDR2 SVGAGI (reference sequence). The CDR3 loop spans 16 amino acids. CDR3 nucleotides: TGTGCCAGCAGGCCTCAGCTCAGGAGCAAGAACACTGAAGCTTTCTTT. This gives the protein CASRPQLRSKNTEAFF.

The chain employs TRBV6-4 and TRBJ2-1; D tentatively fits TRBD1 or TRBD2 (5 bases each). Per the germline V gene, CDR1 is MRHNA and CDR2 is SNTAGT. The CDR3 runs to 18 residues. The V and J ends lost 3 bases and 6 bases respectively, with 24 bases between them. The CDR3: CASSEFWGSGQFGNEQFF. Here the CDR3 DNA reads TGTGCCAGCAGTGAGTTTTGGGGGAGTGGTCAATTTGGCAATGAGCAGTTCTTC.

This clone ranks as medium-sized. The CDR3 DNA reads as TGTGCCAGCACCCCCAGGGGACGAAACACTGAAGCTTTCTTT. Amino acids: CASTPRGRNTEAFF. The V and J genes are TRBV5-4 and TRBJ1-1, with D perhaps TRBD1 (6 bases). V was cut by 6 bases and J by 2 bases, with 14 bases left in between. Looked up from germline, CDR1 is SGHNT and CDR2 is YYREEE (reference sequence). There are 14 residues in the CDR3.

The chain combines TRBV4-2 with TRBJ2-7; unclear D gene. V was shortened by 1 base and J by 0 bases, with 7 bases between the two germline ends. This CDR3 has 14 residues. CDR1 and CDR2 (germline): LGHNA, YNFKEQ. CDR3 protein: CASSQGENSYEQYF. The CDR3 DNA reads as TGTGCCAGCAGCCAAGGCGAAAACTCCTACGAGCAGTACTTC.

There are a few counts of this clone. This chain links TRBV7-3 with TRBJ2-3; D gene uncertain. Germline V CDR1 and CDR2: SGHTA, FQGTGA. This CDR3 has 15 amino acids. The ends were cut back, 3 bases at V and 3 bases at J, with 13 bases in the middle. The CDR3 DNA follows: TGTGCCAGCAGCTTTAATGGTTACCGTACAGATACGCAGTATTTT. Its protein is CASSFNGYRTDTQYF. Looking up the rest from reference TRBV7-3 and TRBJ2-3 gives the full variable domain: GAGVSQTPSNKVTEKGKYVELRCDPISGHTALYWYRQSLGQGPEFLIYFQGTGAADDSGLPNDRFFAVRPEGSVSTLKIQRTERGDSAVYLCASSFNGYRTDTQYFGPGTRLTVL.